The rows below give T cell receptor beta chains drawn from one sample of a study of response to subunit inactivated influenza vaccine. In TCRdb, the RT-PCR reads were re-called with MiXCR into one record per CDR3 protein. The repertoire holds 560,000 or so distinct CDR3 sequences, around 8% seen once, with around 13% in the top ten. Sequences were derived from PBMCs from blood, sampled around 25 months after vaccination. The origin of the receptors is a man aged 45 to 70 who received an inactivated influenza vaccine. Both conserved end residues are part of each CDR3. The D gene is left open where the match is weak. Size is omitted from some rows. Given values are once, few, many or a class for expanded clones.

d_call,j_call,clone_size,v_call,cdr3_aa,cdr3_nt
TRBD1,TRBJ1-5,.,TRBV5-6,CASSPGQGREPQHF,TGTGCCAGCAGCCCGGGACAGGGAAGGGAGCCCCAGCATTTT
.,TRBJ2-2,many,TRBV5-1,CASSAISGRLAGELFF,TGCGCCAGCAGCGCGATCTCAGGGAGGCTGGCCGGGGAGCTGTTTTTT
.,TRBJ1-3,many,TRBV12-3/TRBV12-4,CASSLAVRNTIYF,TGTGCCAGCAGTCTCGCAGTGAGAAACACCATATATTTT
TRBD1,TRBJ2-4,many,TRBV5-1,CASSDDRGQNIQYF,TGCGCCAGCAGCGACGACAGGGGGCAAAACATTCAGTACTTC
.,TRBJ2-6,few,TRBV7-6,CASSSRQSSGANVLTF,TGTGCCAGCAGCTCGCGACAGAGCTCTGGGGCCAACGTCCTGACTTTC
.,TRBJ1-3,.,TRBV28,CATVRSGNTIYF,TGTGCCACAGTACGGTCTGGAAACACCATATATTTT
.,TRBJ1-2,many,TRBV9,CASSVSRAQFHGYTF,TGTGCCAGCAGCGTATCCAGGGCCCAATTCCATGGCTACACCTTC
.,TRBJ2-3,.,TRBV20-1,CSARDLRDDTDTQYF,TGCAGTGCTAGAGATCTACGGGACGACACAGATACGCAGTATTTT
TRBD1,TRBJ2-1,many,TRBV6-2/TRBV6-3,CASLDRDYNEQFF,TGTGCCAGCCTGGACAGGGATTACAATGAGCAGTTCTTC
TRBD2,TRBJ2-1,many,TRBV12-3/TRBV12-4,CATRGGDNEQFF,TGTGCCACCCGGGGGGGGGACAATGAGCAGTTCTTC
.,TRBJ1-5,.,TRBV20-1,CGAEDSSNQPQHF,TGCGGTGCGGAGGACAGTAGCAATCAGCCCCAGCATTTT
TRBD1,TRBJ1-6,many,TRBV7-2,CASSLVGQGNSPLHF,TGTGCCAGCAGCTTGGTTGGACAGGGTAATTCACCCCTCCACTTT
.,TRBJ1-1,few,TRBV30,CAWSVKGLNTEAFF,TGTGCCTGGAGTGTCAAGGGGTTGAACACTGAAGCTTTCTTT
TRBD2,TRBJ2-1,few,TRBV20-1,CSASDSGSLYNEQFF,TGCAGTGCTAGTGATAGCGGGAGTCTCTACAATGAGCAGTTCTTC
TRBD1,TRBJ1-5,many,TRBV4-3,CASSQGTGGNQPQHF,TGTGCCAGCAGCCAAGGAACAGGGGGGAATCAGCCCCAGCATTTT
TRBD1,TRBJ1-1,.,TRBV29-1,CSVGQGVNTEAFF,TGCAGCGTAGGACAGGGAGTGAACACTGAAGCTTTCTTT
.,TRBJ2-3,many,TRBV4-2,CASSQARAGFAPDTQYF,TGTGCCAGCAGCCAAGCGAGGGCGGGGTTTGCGCCAGATACGCAGTATTTT
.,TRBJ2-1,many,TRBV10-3,CAIRDGTYNEQFF,TGTGCCATCAGGGACGGAACCTACAATGAGCAGTTCTTC
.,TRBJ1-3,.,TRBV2,CASRANLRGNTIYF,TGTGCCAGCAGAGCTAACTTAAGGGGAAACACCATATATTTT
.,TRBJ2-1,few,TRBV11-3,CASSATWPNEQFF,TGTGCCAGCAGCGCTACCTGGCCCAATGAGCAGTTCTTC
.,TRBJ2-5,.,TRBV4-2,CASSQDLSGTYQETQYF,TGTGCCAGCAGCCAAGATCTTAGCGGCACGTACCAAGAGACCCAGTACTTC
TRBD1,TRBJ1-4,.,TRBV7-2,CASSPQGVTNEKLFF,TGTGCCAGCAGCCCCCAGGGGGTGACTAATGAAAAACTGTTTTTT
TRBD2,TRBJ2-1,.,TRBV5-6,CASSSGGGGGSYNEQFF,TGTGCCAGCAGCTCCGGCGGCGGGGGGGGCTCCTACAATGAGCAGTTCTTC
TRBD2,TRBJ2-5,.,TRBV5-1,CASSFGRTSGGTETQYF,TGCGCCAGCAGCTTTGGCCGGACTAGCGGGGGGACGGAGACCCAGTACTTC
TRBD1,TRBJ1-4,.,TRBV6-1,CASSQWDRNEKLFF,TGTGCCAGCAGTCAATGGGACAGGAATGAAAAACTGTTTTTT
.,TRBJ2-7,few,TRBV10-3,CAIGREAYEQYF,TGTGCCATCGGGCGGGAAGCCTACGAGCAGTACTTC
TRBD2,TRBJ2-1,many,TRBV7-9,CASSLRLAENYNEQFF,TGTGCCAGCAGCTTGCGACTAGCGGAGAACTACAATGAGCAGTTCTTC
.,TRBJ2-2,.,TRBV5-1,CASSLKGTAGELFF,TGCGCCAGCAGCCTTAAAGGGACTGCCGGGGAGCTGTTTTTT
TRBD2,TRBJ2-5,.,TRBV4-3,CASSQEPGGKETQYF,TGCGCCAGCAGCCAAGAGCCGGGGGGGAAGGAGACCCAGTACTTC
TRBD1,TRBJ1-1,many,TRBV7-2,CASSLAPRDRGEAFF,TGTGCCAGCAGCTTAGCCCCAAGAGACAGGGGGGAAGCTTTCTTT
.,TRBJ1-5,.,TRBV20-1,CSARGLGGPGQPQHF,TGCAGTGCTAGAGGATTGGGGGGGCCCGGTCAGCCCCAGCATTTT
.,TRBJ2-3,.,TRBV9,CASSVSGTLGDTQYF,TGTGCCAGCAGCGTATCGGGGACCCTTGGAGATACGCAGTATTTT
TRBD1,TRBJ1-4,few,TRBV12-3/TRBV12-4,CASSFGQGVTNEKLFF,TGTGCCAGCAGTTTTGGACAGGGGGTCACTAATGAAAAACTGTTTTTT
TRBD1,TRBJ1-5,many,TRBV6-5,CASSYSDRNLYSNQPQHF,TGTGCCAGCAGTTACTCGGACAGGAACTTATATAGCAATCAGCCCCAGCATTTT
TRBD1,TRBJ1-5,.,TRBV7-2,CASSLGTGRNQPQHF,TGTGCCAGCAGCTTAGGGACAGGGCGCAATCAGCCCCAGCATTTT
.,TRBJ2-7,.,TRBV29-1,CSVEASLREQYF,TGCAGCGTTGAAGCTTCCCTTCGCGAGCAGTACTTC
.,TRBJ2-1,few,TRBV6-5,CASTGAAGEQFF,TGTGCCAGCACCGGGGCCGCGGGGGAGCAGTTCTTC
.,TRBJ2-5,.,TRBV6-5,CASSYVSGQETQYF,TGTGCCAGCAGTTACGTGTCCGGACAAGAGACCCAGTACTTC
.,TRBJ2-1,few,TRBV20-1,CSAIPKYNEQFF,TGCAGTGCTATACCGAAGTACAATGAGCAGTTCTTC
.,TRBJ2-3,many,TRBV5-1,CASSDDRASDTQYF,TGCGCCAGCAGCGACGACCGGGCCTCAGATACGCAGTATTTT
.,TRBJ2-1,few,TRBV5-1,CASSLEAVNSYNEQFF,TGCGCCAGCAGCCTCGAGGCGGTAAACTCCTACAATGAGCAGTTCTTC
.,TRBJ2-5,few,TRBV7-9,CASSPWEGVLRETQYF,TGTGCCAGCAGCCCCTGGGAAGGGGTCCTTCGAGAGACCCAGTACTTC
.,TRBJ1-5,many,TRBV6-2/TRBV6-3,CASSPTGGQPQHF,TGTGCCAGCAGCCCCACGGGGGGCCAGCCCCAGCATTTT
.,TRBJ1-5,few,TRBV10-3,CAISKGGQINQPQHF,TGTGCCATCAGCAAGGGTGGACAGATCAATCAGCCCCAGCATTTT
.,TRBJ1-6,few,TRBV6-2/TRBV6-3,CASSYTGRPPLHF,TGTGCCAGCAGTTATACGGGGCGGCCACCCCTCCACTTT
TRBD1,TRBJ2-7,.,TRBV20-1,CSAGGQGPFKEQYF,TGCAGTGCAGGTGGACAGGGGCCCTTCAAGGAGCAGTACTTC
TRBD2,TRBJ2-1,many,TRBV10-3,CAISEVTSGTYNEQFF,TGTGCCATCAGTGAGGTGACTAGCGGGACCTACAATGAGCAGTTCTTC
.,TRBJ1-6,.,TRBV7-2,CASSAVGEGTPLHF,TGTGCCAGCAGCGCCGTGGGGGAAGGGACACCCCTCCACTTT
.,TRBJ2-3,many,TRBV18,CASSPTSTDTQYF,TGTGCCAGCAGTCCCACTAGCACAGATACGCAGTATTTT
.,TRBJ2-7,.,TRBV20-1,CSARDTRGVGWYEQYF,TGCAGTGCTAGAGACACTCGAGGGGTCGGTTGGTACGAGCAGTACTTC
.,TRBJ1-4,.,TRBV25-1,CASSDGGRGEKLFF,TGTGCCAGCAGTGACGGGGGGAGGGGTGAAAAACTGTTTTTT
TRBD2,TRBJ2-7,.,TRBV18,CASSPGGGAYEQYF,TGTGCCAGCTCACCAGGCGGGGGGGCCTACGAGCAGTACTTC
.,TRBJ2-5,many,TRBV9,CASSVGLQETQYF,TGTGCCAGCAGCGTAGGACTCCAAGAGACCCAGTACTTC
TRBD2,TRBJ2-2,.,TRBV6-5,CASSYDLGLAGNTGELFF,TGTGCCAGCAGTTACGATTTAGGGCTAGCGGGGAACACCGGGGAGCTGTTTTTT
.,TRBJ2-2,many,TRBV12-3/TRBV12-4,CASSLFRELFF,TGTGCCAGCAGTTTGTTCAGGGAGCTGTTTTTT
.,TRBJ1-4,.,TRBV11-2,CASSLVRGPLSKKLFF,TGTGCCAGCAGCTTGGTGAGGGGACCCCTGAGCAAGAAACTGTTTTTT
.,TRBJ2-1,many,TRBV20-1,CSQGIDEQFF,TGCAGCCAGGGTATAGATGAGCAGTTCTTC
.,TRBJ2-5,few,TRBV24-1,CATSDASVTGQETQYF,TGTGCCACCAGTGACGCATCCGTGACAGGACAAGAGACCCAGTACTTC
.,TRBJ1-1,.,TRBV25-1,CASSDGARAFF,TGTGCCAGCAGTGACGGGGCGAGGGCTTTCTTT